This TCR beta chain was captured in a study of cytomegalovirus exposure and HLA in healthy donors. Study conclusions and caveats: Reported findings show TCR beta sequences accurately forecast HLA-A and HLA-B alleles in most subjects. The only immune exposure information that was available was CMV serostatus.

A word on this clone: As yet, its antigen is unknown.

PCR was performed using 60 Vbeta and 13 Jbeta primers. Profiling relied on immunoSEQ multiplex PCR, and the TCRdb table lists in-frame clones only, not all of them. Of around 180,000 clones detected, approximately 86% appear once; the ten largest clones hold roughly 1.8%. The TCR was taken from a woman aged 18-30 years in good health and CMV-seronegative. Sequencing was carried out using PBMCs.

CDR3 sequence reads: CASSPLGRGGLGTQYF. DNA for the CDR3: TGTGCCAGCAGCCCCCTGGGCCGGGGGGGCTTGGGGACCCAGTACTTC. The chain couples TRBV7-9 to TRBJ2-5, with TRBD2 matching 8 bases. After removal of 5 bases from V and 7 bases from J, the junction contained 15 bases not matched to a gene. The CDR3 loop spans 16 amino acids. The germline V gene has CDR1 SEHNR and CDR2 FQNEAQ (reference sequence).